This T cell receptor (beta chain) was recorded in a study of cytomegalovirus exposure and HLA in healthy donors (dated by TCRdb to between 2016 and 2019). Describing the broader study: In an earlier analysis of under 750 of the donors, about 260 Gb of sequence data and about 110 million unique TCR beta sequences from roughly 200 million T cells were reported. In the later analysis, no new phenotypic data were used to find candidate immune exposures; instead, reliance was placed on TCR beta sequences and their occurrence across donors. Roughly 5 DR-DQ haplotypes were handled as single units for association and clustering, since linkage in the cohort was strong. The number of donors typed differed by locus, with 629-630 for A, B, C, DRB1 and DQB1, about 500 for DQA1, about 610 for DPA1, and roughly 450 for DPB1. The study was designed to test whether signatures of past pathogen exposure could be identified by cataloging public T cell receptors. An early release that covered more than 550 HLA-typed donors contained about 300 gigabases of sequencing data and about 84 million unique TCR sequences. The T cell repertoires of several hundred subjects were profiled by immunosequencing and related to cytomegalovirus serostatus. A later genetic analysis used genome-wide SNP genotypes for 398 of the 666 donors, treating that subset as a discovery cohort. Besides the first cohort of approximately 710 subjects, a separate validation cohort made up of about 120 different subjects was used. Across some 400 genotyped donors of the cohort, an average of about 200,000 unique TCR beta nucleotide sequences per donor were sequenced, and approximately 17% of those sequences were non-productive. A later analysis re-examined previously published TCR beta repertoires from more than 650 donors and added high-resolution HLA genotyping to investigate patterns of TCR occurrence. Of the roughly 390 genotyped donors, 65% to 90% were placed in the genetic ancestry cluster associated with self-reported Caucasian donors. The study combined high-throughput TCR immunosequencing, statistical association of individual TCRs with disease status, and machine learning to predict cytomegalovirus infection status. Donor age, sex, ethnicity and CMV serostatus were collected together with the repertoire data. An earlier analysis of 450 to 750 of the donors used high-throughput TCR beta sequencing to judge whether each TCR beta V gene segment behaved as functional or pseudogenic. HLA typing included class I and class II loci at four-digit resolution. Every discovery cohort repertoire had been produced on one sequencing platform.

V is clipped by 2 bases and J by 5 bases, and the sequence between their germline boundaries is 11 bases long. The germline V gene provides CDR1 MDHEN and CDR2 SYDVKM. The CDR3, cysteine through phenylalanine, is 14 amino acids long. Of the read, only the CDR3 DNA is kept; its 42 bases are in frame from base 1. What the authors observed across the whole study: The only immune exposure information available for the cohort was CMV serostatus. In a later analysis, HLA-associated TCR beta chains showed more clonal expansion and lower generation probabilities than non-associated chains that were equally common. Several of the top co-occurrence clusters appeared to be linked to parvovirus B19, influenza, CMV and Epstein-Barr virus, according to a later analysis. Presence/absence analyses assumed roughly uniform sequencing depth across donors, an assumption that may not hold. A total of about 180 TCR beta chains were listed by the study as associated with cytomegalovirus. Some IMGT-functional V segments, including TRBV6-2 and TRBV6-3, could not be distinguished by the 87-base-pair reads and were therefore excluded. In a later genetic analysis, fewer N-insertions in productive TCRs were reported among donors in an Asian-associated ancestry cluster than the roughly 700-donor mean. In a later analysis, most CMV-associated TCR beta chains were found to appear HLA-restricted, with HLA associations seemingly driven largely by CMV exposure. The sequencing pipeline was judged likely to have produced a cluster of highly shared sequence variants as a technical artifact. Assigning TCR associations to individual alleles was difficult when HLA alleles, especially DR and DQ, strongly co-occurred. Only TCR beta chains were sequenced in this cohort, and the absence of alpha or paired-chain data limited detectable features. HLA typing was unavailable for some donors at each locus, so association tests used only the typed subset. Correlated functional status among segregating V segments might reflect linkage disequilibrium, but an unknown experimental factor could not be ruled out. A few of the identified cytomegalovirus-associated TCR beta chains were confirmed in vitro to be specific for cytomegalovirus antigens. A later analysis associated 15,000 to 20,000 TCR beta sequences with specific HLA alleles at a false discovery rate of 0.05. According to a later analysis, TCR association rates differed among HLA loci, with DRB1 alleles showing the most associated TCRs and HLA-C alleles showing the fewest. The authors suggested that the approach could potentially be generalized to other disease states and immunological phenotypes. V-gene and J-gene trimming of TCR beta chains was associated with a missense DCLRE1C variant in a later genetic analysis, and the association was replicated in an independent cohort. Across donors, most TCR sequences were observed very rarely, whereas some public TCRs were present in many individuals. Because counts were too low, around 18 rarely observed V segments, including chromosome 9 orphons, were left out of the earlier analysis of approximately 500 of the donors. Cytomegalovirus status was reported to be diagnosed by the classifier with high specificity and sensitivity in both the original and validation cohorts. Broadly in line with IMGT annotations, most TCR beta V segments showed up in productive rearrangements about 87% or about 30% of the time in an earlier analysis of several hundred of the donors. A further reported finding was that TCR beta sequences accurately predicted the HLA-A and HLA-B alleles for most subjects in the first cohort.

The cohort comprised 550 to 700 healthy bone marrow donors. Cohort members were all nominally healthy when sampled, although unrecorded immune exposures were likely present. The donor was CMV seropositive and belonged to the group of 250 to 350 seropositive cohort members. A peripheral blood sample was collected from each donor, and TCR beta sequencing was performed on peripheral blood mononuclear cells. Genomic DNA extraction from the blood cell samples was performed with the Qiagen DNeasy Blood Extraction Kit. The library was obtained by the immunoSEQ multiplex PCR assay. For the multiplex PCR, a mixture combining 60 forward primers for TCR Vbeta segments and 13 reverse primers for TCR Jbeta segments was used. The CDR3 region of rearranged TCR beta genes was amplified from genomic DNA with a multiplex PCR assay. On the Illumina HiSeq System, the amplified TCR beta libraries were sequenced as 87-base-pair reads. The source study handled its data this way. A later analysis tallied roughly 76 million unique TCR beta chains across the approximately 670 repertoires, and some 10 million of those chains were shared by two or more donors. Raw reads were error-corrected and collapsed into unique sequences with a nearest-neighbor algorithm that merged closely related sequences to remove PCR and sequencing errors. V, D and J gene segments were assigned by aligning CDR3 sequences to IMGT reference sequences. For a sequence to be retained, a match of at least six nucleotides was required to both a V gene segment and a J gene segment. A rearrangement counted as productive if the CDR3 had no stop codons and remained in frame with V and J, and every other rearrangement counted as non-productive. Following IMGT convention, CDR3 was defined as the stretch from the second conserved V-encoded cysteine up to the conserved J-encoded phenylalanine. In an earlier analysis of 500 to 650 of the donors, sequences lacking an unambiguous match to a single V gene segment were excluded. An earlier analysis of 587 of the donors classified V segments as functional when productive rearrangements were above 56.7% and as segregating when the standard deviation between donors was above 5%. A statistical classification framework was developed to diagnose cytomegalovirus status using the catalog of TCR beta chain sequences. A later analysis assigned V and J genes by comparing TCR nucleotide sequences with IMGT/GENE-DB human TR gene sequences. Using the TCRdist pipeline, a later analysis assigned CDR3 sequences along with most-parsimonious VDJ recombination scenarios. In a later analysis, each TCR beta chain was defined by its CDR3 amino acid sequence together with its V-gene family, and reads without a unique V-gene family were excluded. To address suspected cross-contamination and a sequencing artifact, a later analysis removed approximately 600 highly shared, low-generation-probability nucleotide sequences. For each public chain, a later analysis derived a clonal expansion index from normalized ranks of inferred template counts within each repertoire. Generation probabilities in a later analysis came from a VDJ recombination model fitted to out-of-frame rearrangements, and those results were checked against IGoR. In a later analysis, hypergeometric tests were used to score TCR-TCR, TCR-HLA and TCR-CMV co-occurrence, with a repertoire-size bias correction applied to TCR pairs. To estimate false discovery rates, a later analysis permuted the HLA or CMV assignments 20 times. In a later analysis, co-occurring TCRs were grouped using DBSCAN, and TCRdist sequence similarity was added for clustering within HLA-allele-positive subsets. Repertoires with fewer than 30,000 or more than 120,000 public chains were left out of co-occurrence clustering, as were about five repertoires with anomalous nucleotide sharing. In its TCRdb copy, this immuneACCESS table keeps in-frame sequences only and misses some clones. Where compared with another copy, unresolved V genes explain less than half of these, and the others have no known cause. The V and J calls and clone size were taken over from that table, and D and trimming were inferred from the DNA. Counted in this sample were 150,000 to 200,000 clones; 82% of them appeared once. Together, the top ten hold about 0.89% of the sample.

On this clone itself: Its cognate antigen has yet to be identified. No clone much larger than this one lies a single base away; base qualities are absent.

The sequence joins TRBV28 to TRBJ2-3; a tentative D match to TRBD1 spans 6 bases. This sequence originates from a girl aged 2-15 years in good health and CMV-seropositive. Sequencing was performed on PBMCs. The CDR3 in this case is CASSLEQGIDTQYF. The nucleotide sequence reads TGTGCCAGCAGTTTAGAACAGGGTATAGATACGCAGTATTTT.